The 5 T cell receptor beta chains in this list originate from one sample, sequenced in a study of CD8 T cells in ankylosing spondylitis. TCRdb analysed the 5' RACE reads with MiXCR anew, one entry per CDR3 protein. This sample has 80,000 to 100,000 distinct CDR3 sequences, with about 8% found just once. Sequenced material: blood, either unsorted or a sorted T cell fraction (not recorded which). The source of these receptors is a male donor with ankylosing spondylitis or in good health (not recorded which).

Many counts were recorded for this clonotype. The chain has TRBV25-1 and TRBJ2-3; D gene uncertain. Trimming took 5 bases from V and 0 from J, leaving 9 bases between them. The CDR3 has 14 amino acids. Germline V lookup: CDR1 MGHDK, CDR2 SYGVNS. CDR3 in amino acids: CASSSDSSTDTQYF. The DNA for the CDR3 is TGTGCCAGCAGTTCCGACTCCAGCACAGATACGCAGTATTTT.

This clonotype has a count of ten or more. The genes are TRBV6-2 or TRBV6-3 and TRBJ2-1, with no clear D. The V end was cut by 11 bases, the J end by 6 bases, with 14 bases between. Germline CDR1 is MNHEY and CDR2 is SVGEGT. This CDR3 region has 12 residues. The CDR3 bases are TGTGCCGGCGGTACTAACCGCAATGAGCAGTTCTTC. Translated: CAGGTNRNEQFF.

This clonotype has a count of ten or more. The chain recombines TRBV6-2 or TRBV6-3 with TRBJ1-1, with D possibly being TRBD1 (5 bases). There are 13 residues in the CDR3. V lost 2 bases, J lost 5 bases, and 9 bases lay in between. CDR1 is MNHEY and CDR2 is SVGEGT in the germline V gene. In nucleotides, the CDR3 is TGTGCCAGCAGTTACACCGGGGGAACTGAAGCTTTCTTT. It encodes CASSYTGGTEAFF.

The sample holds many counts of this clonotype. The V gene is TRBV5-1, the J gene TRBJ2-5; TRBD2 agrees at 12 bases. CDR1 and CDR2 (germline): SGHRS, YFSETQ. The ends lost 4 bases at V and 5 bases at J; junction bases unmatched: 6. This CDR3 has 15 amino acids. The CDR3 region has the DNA TGCGCCAGCAGCCCCGGACTAGCGGGAAGGGAGACCCAGTACTTC. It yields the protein CASSPGLAGRETQYF.

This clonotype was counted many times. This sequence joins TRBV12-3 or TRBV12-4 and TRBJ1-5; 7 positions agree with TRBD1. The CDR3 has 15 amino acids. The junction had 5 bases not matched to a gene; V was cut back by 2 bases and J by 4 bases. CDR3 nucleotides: TGTGCCAGCAGTTTAACAGGGGTCAAGAATCAGCCCCAGCATTTT. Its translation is CASSLTGVKNQPQHF.